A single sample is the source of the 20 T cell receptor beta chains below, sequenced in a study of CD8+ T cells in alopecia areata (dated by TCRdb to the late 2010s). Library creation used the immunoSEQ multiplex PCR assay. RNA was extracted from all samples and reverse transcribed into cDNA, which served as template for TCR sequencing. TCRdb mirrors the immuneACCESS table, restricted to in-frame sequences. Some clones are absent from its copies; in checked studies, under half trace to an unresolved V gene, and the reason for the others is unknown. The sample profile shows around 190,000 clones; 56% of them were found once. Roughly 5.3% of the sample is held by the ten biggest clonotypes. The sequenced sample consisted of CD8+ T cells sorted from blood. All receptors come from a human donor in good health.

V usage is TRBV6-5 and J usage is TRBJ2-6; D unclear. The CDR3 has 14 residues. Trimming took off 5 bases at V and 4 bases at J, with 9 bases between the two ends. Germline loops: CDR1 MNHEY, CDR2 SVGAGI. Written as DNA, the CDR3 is TGTGCCAGCAGTCCCGTCCGGGGGGCCAACGTCCTGACTTTC. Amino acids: CASSPVRGANVLTF.

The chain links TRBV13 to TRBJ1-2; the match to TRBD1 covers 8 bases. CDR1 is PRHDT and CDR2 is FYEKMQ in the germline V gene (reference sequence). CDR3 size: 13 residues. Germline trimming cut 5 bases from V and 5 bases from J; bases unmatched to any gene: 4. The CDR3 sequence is CASSPRTGYGYTF. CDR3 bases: TGTGCCAGCAGCCCGCGGACAGGGTATGGCTACACCTTC.

The DNA for the CDR3 is TGTGCCAGCAGCCACTCCGGGACAGGGGGTTTAGAAGCTTTCTTT. Amino acid sequence: CASSHSGTGGLEAFF. This sequence joins TRBV4-2 and TRBJ1-1, with 11 bases aligning to TRBD1. This CDR3 is built from 15 residues. After removal of 3 bases from V and 8 bases from J, the junction contained 8 bases not matched to a gene. CDR1 LGHNA and CDR2 YNFKEQ come from the germline V gene.

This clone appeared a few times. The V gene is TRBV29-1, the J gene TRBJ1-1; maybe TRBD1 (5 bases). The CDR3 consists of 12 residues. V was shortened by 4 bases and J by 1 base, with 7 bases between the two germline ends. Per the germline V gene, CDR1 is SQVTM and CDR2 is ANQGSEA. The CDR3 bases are TGCAGCGTTGGGGGGGAGAACACTGAAGCTTTCTTT. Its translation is CSVGGENTEAFF.

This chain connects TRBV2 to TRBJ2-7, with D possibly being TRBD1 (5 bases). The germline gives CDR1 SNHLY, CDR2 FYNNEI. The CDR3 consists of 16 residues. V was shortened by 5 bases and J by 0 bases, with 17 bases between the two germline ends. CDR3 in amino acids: CASSMRPQESSYEQYF. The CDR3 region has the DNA TGTGCCAGCAGTATGAGACCACAGGAAAGCTCCTACGAGCAGTACTTC.

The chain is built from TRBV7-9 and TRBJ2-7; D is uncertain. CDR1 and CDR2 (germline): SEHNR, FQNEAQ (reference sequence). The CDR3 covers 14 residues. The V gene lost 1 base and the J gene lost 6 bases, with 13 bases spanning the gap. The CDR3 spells CASSLVLGNAEQYF. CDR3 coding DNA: TGTGCCAGCAGCTTAGTTCTGGGTAACGCCGAGCAGTACTTC.

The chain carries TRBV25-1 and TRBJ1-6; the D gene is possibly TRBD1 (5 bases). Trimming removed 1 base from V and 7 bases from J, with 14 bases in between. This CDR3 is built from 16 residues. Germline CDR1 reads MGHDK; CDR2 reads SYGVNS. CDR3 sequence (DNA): TGTGCCAGCAGTGAATCCAGGGTCTCGGGAAATTCACCCCTCCACTTT. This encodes CASSESRVSGNSPLHF. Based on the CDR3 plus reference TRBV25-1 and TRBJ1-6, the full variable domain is EADIYQTPRYLVIGTGKKITLECSQTMGHDKMYWYQQDPGMELHLIHYSYGVNSTEKGDLSSESTVSRIRTEHFPLTLESARPSHTSQYLCASSESRVSGNSPLHFGNGTRLTVT.

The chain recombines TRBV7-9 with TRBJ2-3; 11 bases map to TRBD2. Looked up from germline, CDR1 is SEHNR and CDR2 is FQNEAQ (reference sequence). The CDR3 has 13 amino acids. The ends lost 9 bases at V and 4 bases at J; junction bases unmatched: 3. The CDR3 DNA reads TGTGCCAGGGGGACTAGCGGTTCAGATACGCAGTATTTT. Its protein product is CARGTSGSDTQYF.

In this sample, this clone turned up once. The CDR3 here is CASGLYGDGYEQYF. The CDR3, as DNA: TGTGCTAGTGGTTTGTACGGGGATGGCTACGAGCAGTACTTC. The chain recombines TRBV12-5 with TRBJ2-7; tentative D call: TRBD2 (5 bases). This CDR3 spans 14 amino acids. Between the trimmed V and J ends, which lost 2 bases and 3 bases, there was a span of 11 bases. CDR1 LGHNT and CDR2 FRNRAP come from the germline V gene.

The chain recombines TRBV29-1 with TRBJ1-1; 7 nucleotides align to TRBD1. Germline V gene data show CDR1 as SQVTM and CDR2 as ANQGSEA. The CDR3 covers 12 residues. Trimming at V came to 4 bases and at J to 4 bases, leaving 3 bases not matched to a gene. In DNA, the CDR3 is TGCAGCGTTGGAGGACAGGCCACTGAAGCTTTCTTT. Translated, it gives CSVGGQATEAFF.

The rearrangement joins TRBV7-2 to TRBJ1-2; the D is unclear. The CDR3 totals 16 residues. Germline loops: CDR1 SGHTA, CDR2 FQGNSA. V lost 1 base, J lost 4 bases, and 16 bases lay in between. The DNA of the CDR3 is TGTGCCAGCAGCTTAGATAACCGGGGTACTTCCTATGGCTACACCTTC. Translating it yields CASSLDNRGTSYGYTF.

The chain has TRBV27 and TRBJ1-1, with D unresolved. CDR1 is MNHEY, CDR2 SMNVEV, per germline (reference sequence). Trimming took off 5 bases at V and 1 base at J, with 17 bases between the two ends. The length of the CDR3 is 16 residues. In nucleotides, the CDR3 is TGTGCCAGCAGTCCCTTTCCCGGCGGACCGAACACTGAAGCTTTCTTT. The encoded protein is CASSPFPGGPNTEAFF.

The CDR3 sequence is CIPRGRAKNIQYF. The CDR3 DNA sequence: TGCATCCCTCGGGGCAGGGCCAAAAACATTCAGTACTTC. This rearrangement joins TRBV29-1 to TRBJ2-4; the D gene could be TRBD1 or TRBD2 (5 bases each). Germline V lookup: CDR1 SQVTM, CDR2 ANQGSEA. The CDR3 contains 13 residues. The whole variable domain, filled in from reference TRBV29-1 and TRBJ2-4, reads SAVISQKPSRDICQRGTSLTIQCQVDSQVTMMFWYRQQPGQSLTLIATANQGSEATYESGFVIDKFPISRPNLTFSTLTVSNMSPEDSSIYLCIPRGRAKNIQYFGAGTRLSVL.

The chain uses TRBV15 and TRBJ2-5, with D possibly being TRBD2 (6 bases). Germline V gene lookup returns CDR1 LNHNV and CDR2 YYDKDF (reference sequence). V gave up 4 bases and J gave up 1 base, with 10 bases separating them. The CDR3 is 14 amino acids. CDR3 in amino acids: CATSTERAQETQYF. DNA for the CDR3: TGTGCCACCAGCACTGAGCGGGCCCAAGAGACCCAGTACTTC.

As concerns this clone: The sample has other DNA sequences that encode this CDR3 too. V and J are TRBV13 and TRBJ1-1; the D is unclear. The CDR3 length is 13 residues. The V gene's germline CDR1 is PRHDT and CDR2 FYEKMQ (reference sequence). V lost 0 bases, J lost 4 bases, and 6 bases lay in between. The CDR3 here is CASSLGRGTEAFF. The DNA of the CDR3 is TGTGCCAGCAGCTTAGGCCGGGGCACTGAAGCTTTCTTT.

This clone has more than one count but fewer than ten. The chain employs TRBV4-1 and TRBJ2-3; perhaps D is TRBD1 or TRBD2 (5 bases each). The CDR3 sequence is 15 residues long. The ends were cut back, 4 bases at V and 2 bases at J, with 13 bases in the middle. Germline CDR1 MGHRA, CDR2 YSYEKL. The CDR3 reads CASSRGWGTTDTQYF. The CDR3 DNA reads TGCGCCAGCAGCCGCGGGTGGGGCACCACAGATACGCAGTATTTT.

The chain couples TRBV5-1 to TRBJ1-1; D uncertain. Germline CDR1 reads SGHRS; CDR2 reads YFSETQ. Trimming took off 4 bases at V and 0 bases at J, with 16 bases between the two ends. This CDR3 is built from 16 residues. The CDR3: CASSQEGLRMNTEAFF. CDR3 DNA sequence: TGCGCCAGCAGCCAGGAGGGATTGAGGATGAACACTGAAGCTTTCTTT.

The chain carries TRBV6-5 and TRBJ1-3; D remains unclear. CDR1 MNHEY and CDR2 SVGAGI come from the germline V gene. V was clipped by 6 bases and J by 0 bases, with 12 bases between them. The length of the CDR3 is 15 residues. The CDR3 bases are TGTGCCAGCAGCGACCTCCCCCTCTCTGGAAACACCATATATTTT. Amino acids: CASSDLPLSGNTIYF.

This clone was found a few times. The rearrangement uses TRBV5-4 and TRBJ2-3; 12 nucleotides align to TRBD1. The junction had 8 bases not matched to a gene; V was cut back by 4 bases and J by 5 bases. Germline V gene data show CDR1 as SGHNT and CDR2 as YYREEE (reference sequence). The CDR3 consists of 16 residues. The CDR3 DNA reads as TGTGCCAGCAGCGGGACAGGGGGCTTCGCTAGAGATACGCAGTATTTT. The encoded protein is CASSGTGGFARDTQYF.

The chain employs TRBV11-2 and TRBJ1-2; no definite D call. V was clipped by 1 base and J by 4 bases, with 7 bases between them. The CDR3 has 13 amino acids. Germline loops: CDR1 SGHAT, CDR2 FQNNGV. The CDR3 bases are TGTGCCAGCAGCTTAGTTACTGTCTATGGCTACACCTTC. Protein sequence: CASSLVTVYGYTF.